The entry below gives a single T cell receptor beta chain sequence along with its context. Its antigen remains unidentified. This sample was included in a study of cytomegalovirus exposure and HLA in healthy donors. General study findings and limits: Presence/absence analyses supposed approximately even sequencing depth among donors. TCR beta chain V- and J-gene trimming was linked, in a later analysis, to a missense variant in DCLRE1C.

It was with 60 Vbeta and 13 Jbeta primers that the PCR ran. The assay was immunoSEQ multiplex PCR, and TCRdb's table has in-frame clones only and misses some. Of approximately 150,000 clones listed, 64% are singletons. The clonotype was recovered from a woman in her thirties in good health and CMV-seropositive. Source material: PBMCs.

CDR3 coding DNA: TGTGCCAGCTCCGGACACATCAATGAGCAGTTCTTC. This sequence encodes CASSGHINEQFF. The rearrangement links TRBV18 to TRBJ2-1; tentative D call: TRBD1 (5 bases). The CDR3 runs to 12 residues. Germline loops: CDR1 KGHSH, CDR2 LQKENI. The V end lost 6 bases, the J end lost 6 bases, and 9 bases lay between the germline ends. Looking up the rest from reference TRBV18 and TRBJ2-1 gives the full variable domain: NAGVMQNPRHLVRRRGQEARLRCSPMKGHSHVYWYRQLPEEGLKFMVYLQKENIIDESGMPKERFSAEFPKEGPSILRIQQVVRGDSAAYFCASSGHINEQFFGPGTRLTVL.